The 19 T cell receptor beta chains below all came from one sample that was sequenced in a study of blood T cell repertoires in COVID-19. Assay used: immunoSEQ multiplex PCR; TCRdb lists only in-frame clones, some missing. The sample has 140,000 to 150,000 clones; around 80% are singletons. Sample: peripheral blood. These receptors came from a woman aged 45 to 65 with acute or convalescent COVID-19.

This clone is a singleton in its sample. CDR3 residues: CASSRNTEAFF. The CDR3 nucleotides are TGTGCCAGCAGCCGGAACACTGAAGCTTTCTTT. V and J are TRBV6-5 and TRBJ1-1; D is uncertain. V lost 6 bases, J lost 1 base, and 3 bases lay in between. Germline V gives CDR1 MNHEY, CDR2 SVGAGI. This CDR3 has 11 residues.

The J gene is TRBJ2-3, the V gene TRBV6-1; a weak D match, TRBD2 (6 bases). Germline V CDR1 and CDR2: MNHNS, SASEGT. V shed 3 bases and J shed 3 bases, with 13 bases lying between them. The CDR3 spans 15 residues. The CDR3, as DNA: TGTGCCAGCAGTGATGACGGGGGTGGTACAGATACGCAGTATTTT. Encoded protein: CASSDDGGGTDTQYF.

This sequence joins TRBV3-1 (or the pseudogene TRBV3-2) and TRBJ2-5; D is perhaps TRBD1 (6 bases). With 3 bases removed from V and 0 bases from J, the gap between germline ends came to 11 bases. Germline CDR1 reads LGHDT; CDR2 reads YNNKEL (reference sequence). The CDR3 has 15 amino acids. The CDR3 sequence: CASSHPWTDQETQYF. The CDR3 DNA sequence: TGTGCCAGCAGCCACCCCTGGACAGACCAAGAGACCCAGTACTTC.

The table lists this clone with a count of one. The V call is TRBV5-6, the J call TRBJ2-1, with 9 nucleotides matching TRBD1. This CDR3 has 16 amino acids. Germline V gene sequence: CDR1 SGHDT, CDR2 YYEEEE. V shed 0 bases and J 2 bases; nucleotides not matched to a gene: 3. CDR3 region: CASSLDRDRAYNEQFF. In nucleotides, the CDR3 is TGTGCCAGCAGCTTGGATCGGGACAGGGCCTACAATGAGCAGTTCTTC.

This sequence joins TRBV12-3 or TRBV12-4 and TRBJ2-2, with TRBD1 as a possible D gene (6 bases). The CDR3 is 13 amino acids. Trimming took off 2 bases at V and 5 bases at J, with 6 bases between the two ends. The CDR3 nucleotides read TGTGCCAGCAGTTTAAGGGGGACCGGGGAGCTGTTTTTT. Protein: CASSLRGTGELFF.

Turning to this clone: In the same sample, other DNA sequences code for this CDR3. This chain uses TRBV5-1 with TRBJ1-3; D uncertain. Germline V gene sequence: CDR1 SGHRS, CDR2 YFSETQ. The length of the CDR3 is 16 residues. Trimming shortened V by 2 bases and J by 0 bases, and 12 bases separated the two germline ends. CDR3 residues: CASSFGQSSSGNTIYF. CDR3 sequence (DNA): TGCGCCAGCAGCTTTGGGCAATCGAGCTCTGGAAACACCATATATTTT.

The chain recombines TRBV7-9 with TRBJ1-5, with D perhaps matching TRBD1 (5 bases). This CDR3 contains 14 residues. CDR1 and CDR2 (germline): SEHNR, FQNEAQ (reference sequence). With 5 bases removed from V and 4 bases from J, the gap between germline ends came to 12 bases. The CDR3 is CASSADTGNQPQHF. The CDR3 DNA reads as TGTGCCAGCAGCGCCGACACAGGAAATCAGCCCCAGCATTTT.

V gene TRBV2 combines with J gene TRBJ1-2, with a weak D call TRBD1 (6 bases). V was shortened by 3 bases and J by 3 bases, with 11 bases between the two germline ends. Germline V CDR1 and CDR2: SNHLY, FYNNEI. The CDR3 is made up of 14 amino acids. CDR3 DNA: TGTGCCAGCAGTGACCTGGACAGACACTATGGCTACACCTTC. Translated, it gives CASSDLDRHYGYTF.

The table lists this clone with a few counts. This sequence joins TRBV19 and TRBJ1-6; 7 bases map to TRBD1. Germline V gene data show CDR1 as LNHDA and CDR2 as SQIVND (reference sequence). The J segment lost 5 bases and the V segment lost 8 bases, leaving 9 bases of the junction unmatched. This CDR3 has 15 amino acids. CDR3 bases: TGTGCCAGTGGAATCTCCGGGACAGATAATTCACCCCTCCACTTT. It encodes CASGISGTDNSPLHF.

This chain links TRBV7-2 with TRBJ1-4; 7 nucleotides line up with TRBD1. CDR3 length: 16 residues. Germline CDR1 is SGHTA and CDR2 is FQGNSA. V shed 5 bases and J 0 bases; nucleotides not matched to a gene: 6. The CDR3 loop reads CASSPFTGATNEKLFF. The CDR3 DNA sequence: TGTGCCAGCAGCCCCTTTACAGGGGCAACTAATGAAAAACTGTTTTTT.

V and J are TRBV5-1 and TRBJ2-1; TRBD1 matches at 9 bases. Germline values: CDR1 SGHRS, CDR2 YFSETQ. The CDR3 contains 16 residues. Trimming at V came to 4 bases and at J to 5 bases, leaving 10 bases not matched to a gene. CDR3 protein: CASSRSWDRANNEQFF. CDR3 in DNA: TGCGCCAGCAGCCGGAGTTGGGACAGGGCAAACAATGAGCAGTTCTTC. Full variable domain (outside the CDR3, taken from reference TRBV5-1 and TRBJ2-1): KAGVTQTPRYLIKTRGQQVTLSCSPISGHRSVSWYQQTPGQGLQFLFEYFSETQRNKGNFPGRFSGRQFSNSRSEMNVSTLELGDSALYLCASSRSWDRANNEQFFGPGTRLTVL.

This chain connects TRBV7-6 to TRBJ2-3, with TRBD2 matching 7 bases. The CDR3 spans 17 residues. V was clipped by 0 bases and J by 2 bases; unmatched bases: 8. The germline V gene has CDR1 SGHVS and CDR2 FNYEAQ. This CDR3 is CASSLAPRRGNTDTQYF. CDR3 in DNA: TGTGCCAGCAGCTTAGCCCCCCGGCGGGGGAACACAGATACGCAGTATTTT.

This CDR3 reads CASSRYSSPYEQYF. The CDR3 coding sequence is TGTGCCAGCAGCCGATACAGTAGTCCCTACGAGCAGTACTTC. The rearrangement links TRBV7-3 to TRBJ2-7, with D unclear. Trimming cost V 5 bases and J 2 bases, with 13 bases left between them. CDR1 and CDR2 from the germline V gene are SGHTA and FQGTGA. This CDR3 spans 14 amino acids.

CDR3 DNA sequence: TGTGCCAGCAGCTTAGCTGCAGGGAACTATGGCTACACCTTC. Its translation: CASSLAAGNYGYTF. The chain has TRBV7-2 and TRBJ1-2; a weak D match, TRBD1 (5 bases). V gave up 0 bases and J gave up 2 bases, with 7 bases separating them. Looked up from germline, CDR1 is SGHTA and CDR2 is FQGNSA. The CDR3 length is 14 residues.

CDR3 nucleotide sequence: TGTGCCAGCTCCCCTAGACAGGGGCAAAACACTGAAGCTTTCTTT. It specifies CASSPRQGQNTEAFF. The chain links TRBV18 to TRBJ1-1, with 8 bases matching TRBD1. Germline V gene data show CDR1 as KGHSH and CDR2 as LQKENI. V trimming: 6 bases; J trimming: 2 bases; junction bases outside the gene matches: 8. This CDR3 comprises 15 residues.

Only one count was recorded for this clone. J is TRBJ2-5 and V is TRBV27, with TRBD1 matching 9 bases. This CDR3 has 17 residues. Germline values: CDR1 MNHEY, CDR2 SMNVEV (reference sequence). The trim removed 5 bases at V and 5 bases at J, leaving 15 bases unmatched. The CDR3 DNA sequence: TGTGCCAGCAGTCTTTTATCCGGAACAGGGGGCGTGGAGACCCAGTACTTC. This translates into CASSLLSGTGGVETQYF.

The rearrangement joins TRBV27 to TRBJ1-1; D might be TRBD1 (6 bases). Trimming shortened V by 5 bases and J by 4 bases, and 8 bases separated the two germline ends. This CDR3 region has 12 residues. Germline V gene lookup returns CDR1 MNHEY and CDR2 SMNVEV (reference sequence). The CDR3 region has the DNA TGTGCCAGCAGTCAGGGGTTCACTGAAGCTTTCTTT. Translated: CASSQGFTEAFF.

The chain has TRBV12-3 or TRBV12-4 and TRBJ1-1, with 8 bases that match TRBD1. This CDR3 spans 13 amino acids. V shed 6 bases, J shed 4 bases, and the junction held 4 bases outside the gene matches. CDR3 sequence: CASRLTGGTEAFF. The CDR3 nucleotides are TGTGCCAGCAGACTTACAGGGGGCACTGAAGCTTTCTTT.

The V call is TRBV18, the J call TRBJ2-3, with 9 bases aligning to TRBD1. The V gene's germline CDR1 is KGHSH and CDR2 LQKENI. This CDR3 comprises 15 residues. The V and J ends lost 3 bases and 7 bases, in that order; junction bases with no gene match: 8. In nucleotides, the CDR3 is TGTGCCAGCTCACCGCCGGGACAGGGAGTGTATACGCAGTATTTT. It encodes CASSPPGQGVYTQYF.